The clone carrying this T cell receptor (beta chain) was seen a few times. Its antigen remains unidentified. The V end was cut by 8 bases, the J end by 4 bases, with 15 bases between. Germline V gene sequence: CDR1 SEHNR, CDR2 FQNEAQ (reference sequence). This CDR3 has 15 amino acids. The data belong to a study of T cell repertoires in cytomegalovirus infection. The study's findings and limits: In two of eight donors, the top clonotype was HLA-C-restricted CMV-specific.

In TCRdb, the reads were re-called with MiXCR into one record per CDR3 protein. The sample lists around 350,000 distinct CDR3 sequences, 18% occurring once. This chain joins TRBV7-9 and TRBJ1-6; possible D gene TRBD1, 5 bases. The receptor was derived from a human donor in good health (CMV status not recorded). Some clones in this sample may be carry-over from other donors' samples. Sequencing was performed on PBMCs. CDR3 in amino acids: CASQSIDSYNSPLHF. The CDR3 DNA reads TGTGCCAGCCAGTCAATTGACAGTTATAATTCACCCCTCCACTTT.